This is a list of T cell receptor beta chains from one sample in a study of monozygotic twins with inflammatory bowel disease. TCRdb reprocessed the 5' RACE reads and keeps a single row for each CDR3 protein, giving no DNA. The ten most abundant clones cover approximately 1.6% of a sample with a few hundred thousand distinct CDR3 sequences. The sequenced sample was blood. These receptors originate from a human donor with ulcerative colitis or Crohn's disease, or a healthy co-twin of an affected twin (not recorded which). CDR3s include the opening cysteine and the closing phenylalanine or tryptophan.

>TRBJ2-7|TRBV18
CASSPAQGIRNEQYF
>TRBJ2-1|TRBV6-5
CASSYSGAVYNEQFF
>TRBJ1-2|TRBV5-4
CASSPEYYGNYGYTF
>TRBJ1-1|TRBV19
CASSIAGGAEAFF
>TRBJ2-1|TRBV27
CASSLRDRVKQFF
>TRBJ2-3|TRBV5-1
CASGAGGPDTQYF
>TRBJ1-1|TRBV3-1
CASSQVRGIMMNTEAFF
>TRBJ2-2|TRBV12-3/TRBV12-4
CASRFTGELFF
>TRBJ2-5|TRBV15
CATSIRDGASRYF
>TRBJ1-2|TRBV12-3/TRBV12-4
CASSLRGIYGYTF
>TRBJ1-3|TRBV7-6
CASSSYPGVGNTIYF
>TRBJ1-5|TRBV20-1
CSARDPRYRYSNQPQHF
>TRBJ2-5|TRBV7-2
CASSLLKTQYF
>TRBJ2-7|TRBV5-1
CASSLGPSGGSSSYEQYF
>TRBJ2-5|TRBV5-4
CASSLAPSRETQYF
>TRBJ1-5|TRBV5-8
CASSLTTGQSNQPQHF
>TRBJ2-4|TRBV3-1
CASSLEGANIQYF
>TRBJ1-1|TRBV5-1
CASSLVVVGTEAFF
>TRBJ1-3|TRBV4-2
CASSQADRVDTIYF
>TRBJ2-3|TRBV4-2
CASSQEASGGADFTDTQYF
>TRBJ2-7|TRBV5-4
CASSFGFFGGEQYF
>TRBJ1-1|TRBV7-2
CASSLQGAVDAFF
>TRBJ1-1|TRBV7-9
CASSLRGVPTEAFF
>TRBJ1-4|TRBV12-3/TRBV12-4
CASSFGQSTNEKLFF
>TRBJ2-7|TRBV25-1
CASSEYDSAYEQYF
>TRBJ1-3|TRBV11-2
CASSTDGNTIYF
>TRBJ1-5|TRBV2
CASSFTGLGILHF
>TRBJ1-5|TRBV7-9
CASSQTESGQPQHF